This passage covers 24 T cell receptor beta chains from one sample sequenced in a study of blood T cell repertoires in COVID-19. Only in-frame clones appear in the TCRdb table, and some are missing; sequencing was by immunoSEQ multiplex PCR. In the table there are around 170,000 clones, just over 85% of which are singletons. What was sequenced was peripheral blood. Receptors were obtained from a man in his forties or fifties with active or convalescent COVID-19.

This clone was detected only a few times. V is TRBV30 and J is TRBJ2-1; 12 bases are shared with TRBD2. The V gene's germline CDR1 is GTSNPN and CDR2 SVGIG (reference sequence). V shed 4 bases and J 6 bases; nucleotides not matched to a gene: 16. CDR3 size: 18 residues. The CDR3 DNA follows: TGTGCCTGGACTACCCTTCTGCATCTAGCGGGGGGGACCAATGAGCAGTTCTTC. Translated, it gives CAWTTLLHLAGGTNEQFF. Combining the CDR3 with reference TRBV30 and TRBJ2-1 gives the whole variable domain SQTIHQWPATLVQPVGSPLSLECTVEGTSNPNLYWYRQAAGRGLQLLFYSVGIGQISSEVPQNLSASRPQDRQFILSSKKLLLSDSGFYLCAWTTLLHLAGGTNEQFFGPGTRLTVL.

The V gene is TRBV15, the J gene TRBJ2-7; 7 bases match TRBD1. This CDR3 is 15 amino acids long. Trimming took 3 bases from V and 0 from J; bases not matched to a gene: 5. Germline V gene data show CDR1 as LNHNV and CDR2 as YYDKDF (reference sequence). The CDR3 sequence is CATSRFRDSSYEQYF. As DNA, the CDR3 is TGTGCCACCAGCAGGTTCCGGGACAGCTCCTACGAGCAGTACTTC. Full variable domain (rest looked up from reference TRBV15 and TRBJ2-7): DAMVIQNPRYQVTQFGKPVTLSCSQTLNHNVMYWYQQKSSQAPKLLFHYYDKDFNNEADTPDNFQSRRPNTSFCFLDIRSPGLGDTAMYLCATSRFRDSSYEQYFGPGTRLTVT.

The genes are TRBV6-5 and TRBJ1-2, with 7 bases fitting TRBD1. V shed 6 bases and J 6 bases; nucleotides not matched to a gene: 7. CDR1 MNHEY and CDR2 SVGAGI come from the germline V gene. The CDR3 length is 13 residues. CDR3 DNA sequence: TGTGCCAGCAGATCGACAGGGTCTGATGGCTACACCTTC. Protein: CASRSTGSDGYTF.

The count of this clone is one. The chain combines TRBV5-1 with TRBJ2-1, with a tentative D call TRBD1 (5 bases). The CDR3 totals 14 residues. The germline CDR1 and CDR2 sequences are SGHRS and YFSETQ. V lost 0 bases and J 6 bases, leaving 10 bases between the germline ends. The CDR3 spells CASSLAVGVNEQFF. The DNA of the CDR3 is TGCGCCAGCAGCTTGGCGGTAGGGGTCAATGAGCAGTTCTTC.

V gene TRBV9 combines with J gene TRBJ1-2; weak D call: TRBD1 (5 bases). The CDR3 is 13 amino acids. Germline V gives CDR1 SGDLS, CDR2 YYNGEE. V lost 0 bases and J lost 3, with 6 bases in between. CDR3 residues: CASSVGGDYGYTF. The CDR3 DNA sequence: TGTGCCAGCAGCGTAGGGGGGGACTATGGCTACACCTTC.

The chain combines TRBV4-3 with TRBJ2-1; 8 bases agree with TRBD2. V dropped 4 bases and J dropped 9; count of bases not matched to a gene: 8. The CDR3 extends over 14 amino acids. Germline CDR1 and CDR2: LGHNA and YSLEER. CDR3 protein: CASSLSSGGGEQFF. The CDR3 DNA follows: TGCGCCAGCAGCCTATCCTCGGGGGGGGGTGAGCAGTTCTTC.

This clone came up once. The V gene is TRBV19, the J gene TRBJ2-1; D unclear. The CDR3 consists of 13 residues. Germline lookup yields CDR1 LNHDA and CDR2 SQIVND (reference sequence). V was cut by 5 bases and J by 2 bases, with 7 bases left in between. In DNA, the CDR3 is TGTGCCAGTAGTCTGGCAGCCTACAATGAGCAGTTCTTC. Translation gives CASSLAAYNEQFF.

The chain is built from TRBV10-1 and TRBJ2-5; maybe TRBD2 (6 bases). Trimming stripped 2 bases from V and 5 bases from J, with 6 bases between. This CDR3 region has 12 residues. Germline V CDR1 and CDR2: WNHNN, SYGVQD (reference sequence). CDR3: CASSEGRETQYF. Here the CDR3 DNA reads TGCGCCAGCAGTGAGGGGAGGGAGACCCAGTACTTC.

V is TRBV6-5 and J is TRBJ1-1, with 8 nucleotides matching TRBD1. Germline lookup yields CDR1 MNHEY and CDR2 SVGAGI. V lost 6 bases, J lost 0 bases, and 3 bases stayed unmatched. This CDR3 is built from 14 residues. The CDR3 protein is CASRAGQVNTEAFF. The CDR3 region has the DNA TGTGCCAGCAGGGCGGGACAGGTGAACACTGAAGCTTTCTTT.

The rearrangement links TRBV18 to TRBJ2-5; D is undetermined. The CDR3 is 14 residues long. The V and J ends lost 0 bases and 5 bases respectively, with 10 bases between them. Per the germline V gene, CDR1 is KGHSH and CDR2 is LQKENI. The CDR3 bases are TGTGCCAGCTCACCACCTAGTGAGATCGAGACCCAGTACTTC. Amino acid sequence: CASSPPSEIETQYF.

CDR3 DNA sequence: TGCAGTGCTAGTTCTGGGGGCGGTGAGCAGTTCTTC. Its translation is CSASSGGGEQFF. The chain recombines TRBV20-1 with TRBJ2-1; tentatively, D is TRBD1 (6 bases). Trimming cost V 3 bases and J 9 bases, with 12 bases left between them. CDR1 is DFQATT and CDR2 is SNEGSKA in the germline V gene (reference sequence). CDR3 length equals 12 residues.

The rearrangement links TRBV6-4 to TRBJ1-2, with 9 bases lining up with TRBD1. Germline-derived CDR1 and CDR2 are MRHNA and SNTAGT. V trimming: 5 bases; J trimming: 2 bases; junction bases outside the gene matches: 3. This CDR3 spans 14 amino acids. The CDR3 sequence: CASSPGQGNYGYTF. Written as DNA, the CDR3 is TGTGCCAGCAGTCCGGGACAGGGCAACTATGGCTACACCTTC.

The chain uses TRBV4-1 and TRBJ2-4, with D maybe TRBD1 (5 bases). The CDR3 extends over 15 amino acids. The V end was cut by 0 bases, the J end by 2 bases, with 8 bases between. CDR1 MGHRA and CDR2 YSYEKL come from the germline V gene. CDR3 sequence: CASSQDRVSKNIQYF. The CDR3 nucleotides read TGCGCCAGCAGCCAAGACAGGGTTTCCAAAAACATTCAGTACTTC.

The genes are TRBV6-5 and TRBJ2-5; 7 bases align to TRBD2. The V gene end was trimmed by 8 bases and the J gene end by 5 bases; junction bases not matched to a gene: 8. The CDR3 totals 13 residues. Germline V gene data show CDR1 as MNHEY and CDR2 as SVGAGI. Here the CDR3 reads CASANREGETQYF. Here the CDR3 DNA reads TGTGCCAGCGCTAATAGGGAGGGCGAGACCCAGTACTTC.

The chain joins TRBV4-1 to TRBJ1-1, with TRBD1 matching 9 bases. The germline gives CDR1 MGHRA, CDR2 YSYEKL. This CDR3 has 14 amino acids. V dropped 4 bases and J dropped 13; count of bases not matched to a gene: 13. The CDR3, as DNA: TGCGCCAGCAGCCCCGGAGGGACAGGGAGAGGGGGTTTCTTT. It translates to CASSPGGTGRGGFF.

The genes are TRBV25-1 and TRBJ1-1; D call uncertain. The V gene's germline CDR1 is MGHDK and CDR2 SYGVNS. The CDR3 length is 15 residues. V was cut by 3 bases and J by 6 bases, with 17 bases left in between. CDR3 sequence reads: CASSDDSSALAEAFF. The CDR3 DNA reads TGTGCCAGCAGTGATGACTCCTCAGCCCTAGCTGAAGCTTTCTTT.

The CDR3 region is CASSLDLNGKLFF. Written as DNA, the CDR3 is TGTGCCAGCAGCTTAGATCTAAACGGAAAACTGTTTTTT. The chain uses TRBV11-2 and TRBJ1-4; D gene uncertain. V lost 0 bases, J lost 10 bases, and 9 bases lay in between. Germline V CDR1 and CDR2: SGHAT, FQNNGV. The CDR3 runs 13 residues.

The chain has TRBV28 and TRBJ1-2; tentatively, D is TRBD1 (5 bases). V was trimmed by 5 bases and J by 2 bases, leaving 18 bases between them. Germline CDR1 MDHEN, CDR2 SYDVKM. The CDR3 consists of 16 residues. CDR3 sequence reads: CASSLPFPGQNYGYTF. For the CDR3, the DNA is TGTGCCAGCAGTCTCCCCTTTCCAGGGCAAAACTATGGCTACACCTTC.

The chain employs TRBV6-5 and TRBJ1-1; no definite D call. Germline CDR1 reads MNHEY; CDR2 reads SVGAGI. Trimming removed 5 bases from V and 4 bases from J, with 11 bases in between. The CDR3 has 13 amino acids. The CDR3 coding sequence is TGTGCCAGCAGTCGAGGGAGAGGCACTGAAGCTTTCTTT. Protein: CASSRGRGTEAFF.

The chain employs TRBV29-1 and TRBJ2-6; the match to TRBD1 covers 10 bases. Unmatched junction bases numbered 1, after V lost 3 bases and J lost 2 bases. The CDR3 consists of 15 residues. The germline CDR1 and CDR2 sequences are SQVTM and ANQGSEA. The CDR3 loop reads CSVDGTGAGANVLTF. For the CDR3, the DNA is TGCAGCGTTGACGGGACAGGGGCTGGGGCCAACGTCCTGACTTTC.

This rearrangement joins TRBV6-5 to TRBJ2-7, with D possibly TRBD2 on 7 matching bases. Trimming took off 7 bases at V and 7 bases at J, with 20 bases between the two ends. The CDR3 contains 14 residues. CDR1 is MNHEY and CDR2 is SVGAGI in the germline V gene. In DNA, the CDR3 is TGTGCCAGCACCGTGGGGGGGGGCATAGAGGAGCAGTACTTC. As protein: CASTVGGGIEEQYF.

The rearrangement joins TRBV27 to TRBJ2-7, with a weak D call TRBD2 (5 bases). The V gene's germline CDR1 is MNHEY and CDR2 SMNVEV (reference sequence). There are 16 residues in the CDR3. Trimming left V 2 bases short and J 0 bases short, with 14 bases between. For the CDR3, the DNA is TGTGCCAGCAGTTTAACACGGGGAACTTCCTCCTACGAGCAGTACTTC. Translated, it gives CASSLTRGTSSYEQYF.

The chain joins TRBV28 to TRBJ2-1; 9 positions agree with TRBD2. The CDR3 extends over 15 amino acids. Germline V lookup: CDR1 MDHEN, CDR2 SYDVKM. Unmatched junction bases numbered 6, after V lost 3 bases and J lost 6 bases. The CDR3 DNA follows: TGTGCCAGCAGTTTGGGCGGGGGGGCTACCAATGAGCAGTTCTTC. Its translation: CASSLGGGATNEQFF.

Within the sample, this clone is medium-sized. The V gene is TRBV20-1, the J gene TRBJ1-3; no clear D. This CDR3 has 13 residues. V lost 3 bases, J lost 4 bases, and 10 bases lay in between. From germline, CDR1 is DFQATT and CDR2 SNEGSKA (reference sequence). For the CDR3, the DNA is TGCAGTGCTAGTGAGGGAGGCGGAAACACCATATATTTT. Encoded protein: CSASEGGGNTIYF.